The rows below give T cell receptor beta chains drawn from one sample of a study of T cell responses to AZD1222 COVID-19 vaccine. TCRdb keeps only in-frame clones here, not all; method: immunoSEQ multiplex PCR. The sample includes some 150,000 clones, approximately 90% of them seen just once. The sample in question was peripheral blood, obtained on day 0 of MenACWY control vaccination. The receptors stem from an adult in good health. CDR3s include the opening cysteine and the closing phenylalanine or tryptophan. The D gene is left open where the match is weak. Size tells how often a clone was seen (once, few, many) or the class of an expanded clone, and some rows leave it out.

V,size,D,J,DNA,CDR3
TRBV5-1,.,TRBD1,TRBJ2-7,TGCGCCAGCAGCAGGCAAACAGGGGCGGTCTACGAGCAGTACTTC,CASSRQTGAVYEQYF
TRBV5-6,.,TRBD1,TRBJ1-6,TGTGCCAGCAGCTTGAGGGGGACAGGGGAATCACCCCTCCACTTT,CASSLRGTGESPLHF
TRBV27,few,TRBD2,TRBJ2-7,TGTGCCAGCAGTCCCATGCGGGAGCGGTACGAGCAGTACTTC,CASSPMRERYEQYF
TRBV11-3,.,.,TRBJ2-7,TGTGCCAGCAGCTTAGGGGCCTTGGGGAGCTACGAGCAGTACTTC,CASSLGALGSYEQYF
TRBV16,.,.,TRBJ1-2,TGTGCCAGCAGCCAATCGCCCGGGCGTACCGGTAACTATGGCTACACCTTC,CASSQSPGRTGNYGYTF
TRBV11-3,.,.,TRBJ2-7,TGTGCCAGCAGCTTAGGTAGGGGCCTCTACGAGCAGTACTTC,CASSLGRGLYEQYF
TRBV6-1,.,TRBD1,TRBJ1-2,TGTGCCAGCAGTGAGGGACAGGGAGTTGGCTACACCTTC,CASSEGQGVGYTF
TRBV11-2,once,.,TRBJ2-2,TGTGCCAGCAGATGGGGGGATTACGGGGAGCTGTTTTTT,CASRWGDYGELFF
TRBV27,.,TRBD1,TRBJ2-7,TGTGCCAGCAGTCTTACAGGGGAAGGGTACGAGCAGTACTTC,CASSLTGEGYEQYF
TRBV7-7,.,.,TRBJ2-7,TGTGCTAGCAGCTTAGGAGGGGGCTACGAGCAGTACTTC,CASSLGGGYEQYF
TRBV27,.,TRBD1,TRBJ1-5,TGTGCCAGCAGTTTTGGGACAGAAAGCAATCAGCCCCAGCATTTT,CASSFGTESNQPQHF
TRBV11-2,.,.,TRBJ2-7,TGTGCCAGCAGCCCACTAGGCCGGGGGCAGGAAACGCCCTACGAGCAGTACTTC,CASSPLGRGQETPYEQYF
TRBV7-9,.,.,TRBJ1-2,TGTGCCAGCAGCCCTTGGAGGGCTGGTGGCTACACCTTC,CASSPWRAGGYTF
TRBV6-2/TRBV6-3,once,.,TRBJ1-2,TGTGCCAGCAGTAAATCAAGGGGGGAACCATCCTATGGCTACACCTTC,CASSKSRGEPSYGYTF
TRBV7-2,.,.,TRBJ2-1,TGTGCCAGCAGCCCCGGGTACCAATCCTACAATGAGCAGTTCTTC,CASSPGYQSYNEQFF
TRBV10-1,.,.,TRBJ2-3,TGCGCCAGCAGTGAGTCGCAGGGGAGGGCAGATACGCAGTATTTT,CASSESQGRADTQYF
TRBV12-5,.,.,TRBJ1-1,TGTGCTAGTGGTTTGGTTCAGGGGTTGGACACTGAAGCTTTCTTT,CASGLVQGLDTEAFF
TRBV18,.,.,TRBJ1-1,TGTGCCAGCTCACCGACAGGGAACACTGAAGCTTTCTTT,CASSPTGNTEAFF
TRBV27,.,TRBD1,TRBJ1-1,TGTGCCTGCCGCAGACAGGGGGCCCATACTGAAGCTTTCTTT,CACRRQGAHTEAFF
TRBV5-6,.,.,TRBJ1-2,TGTGCCAGCAGCTCGAGGTCTGGCTATGGCTACACCTTC,CASSSRSGYGYTF
TRBV27,.,.,TRBJ2-2,TGTGCCAGCAAGGTGGAAACCGGGGAGCTGTTTTTT,CASKVETGELFF
TRBV11-2,once,TRBD2,TRBJ2-1,TGTGCCAGCAGCTTCTCCCGGACTAGCGGGTACAATGAGCAGTTCTTC,CASSFSRTSGYNEQFF
TRBV24-1,.,.,TRBJ2-1,TGTGCCACCACAGGGATCTACAATGAGCAGTTCTTC,CATTGIYNEQFF
TRBV11-2,few,.,TRBJ1-2,TGTGCCAGCAGCTCCTCCCGGGACACTATCTATGGCTACACCTTC,CASSSSRDTIYGYTF
TRBV19,.,.,TRBJ2-2,TGTGCCAGTAGTATCGGTCCGAACACCGGGGAGCTGTTTTTT,CASSIGPNTGELFF
TRBV5-1,.,.,TRBJ1-3,TGCGCCAGCAGCTTGGGGCACAGCAACTCTGGAAACACCATATATTTT,CASSLGHSNSGNTIYF
TRBV6-5,.,.,TRBJ2-1,TGTGCCAGCAGTTACGATCGAGCCAACCTTGAGCAGTTCTTC,CASSYDRANLEQFF
TRBV1,.,.,TRBJ2-1,TGCACCAGCAGCCAACAGAGGGCACTAGCGGATGCAATCGATGAGCAGTTCTTC,CTSSQQRALADAIDEQFF
TRBV9,.,.,TRBJ1-6,TGTGCCAGCAGCGTAGGAGGGTCCTATAATTCACCCCTCCACTTT,CASSVGGSYNSPLHF
TRBV9,.,.,TRBJ2-2,TGTGCCAGCAGCGTAGGGACACAGAACACCGGGGAGCTGTTTTTT,CASSVGTQNTGELFF
TRBV19,.,.,TRBJ1-1,TGTGCCAGTAGTATAGCTGTCACAGGCATGAACACTGAAGCTTTCTTT,CASSIAVTGMNTEAFF
TRBV7-9,.,TRBD2,TRBJ2-1,TGTGCCAGCAGCTTAGGTAGCGGGGGGGCGAGCTCCTACAATGAGCAGTTCTTC,CASSLGSGGASSYNEQFF
TRBV9,.,TRBD1,TRBJ1-4,TGTGCCAGCAGCTGGACAGGGTCTGTTAATGAAAAACTGTTTTTT,CASSWTGSVNEKLFF
TRBV3-1/TRBV3-2,once,.,TRBJ1-2,TGTGCCAGCAGCCTTAAAGCAGGGAGTGGCTACACCTTC,CASSLKAGSGYTF
TRBV28,.,.,TRBJ2-5,TGTGCCAGCAGCTCCGGGCAGCTAGAGACCCAGTACTTC,CASSSGQLETQYF
TRBV30,.,.,TRBJ2-7,TGTGCCTGGCGTACGATGGGTAGGAACGAGCAGTACTTC,CAWRTMGRNEQYF
TRBV11-3,.,.,TRBJ1-1,TGTGCCAGCAGCTTAGGGGTCCTAGGACAGAACAACACTGAAGCTTTCTTT,CASSLGVLGQNNTEAFF
TRBV12-3/TRBV12-4,once,.,TRBJ2-5,TGTGCCAGCAGTTTCGAAAGGCAAGAGACCCAGTACTTC,CASSFERQETQYF
TRBV28,.,.,TRBJ2-7,TGTGCCAGCAGCCCCGGGAACTCCTACGAGCAGTACTTC,CASSPGNSYEQYF
TRBV7-2,.,TRBD2,TRBJ2-1,TGTGCCAGCAGGGGGACTAGCGGGAAGGGTGAGCAGTTCTTC,CASRGTSGKGEQFF
TRBV15,.,.,TRBJ1-4,TGTGCCACCGGGTGGACGAGGAACGATGAAAAACTGTTTTTT,CATGWTRNDEKLFF
TRBV18,.,TRBD1,TRBJ1-1,TGTGCCAGCTCACCAGTGACAGGGACGGGGACTGAAGCTTTCTTT,CASSPVTGTGTEAFF
TRBV30,.,.,TRBJ2-5,TGTGCCTGGAGTCCGATGGGAGAGACCCAGTACTTC,CAWSPMGETQYF
TRBV11-2,few,.,TRBJ2-7,TGTGCCAGCAGCTTAAATTCGGGAAGCAGTCCCTACGAGCAGTACTTC,CASSLNSGSSPYEQYF
TRBV24-1,once,.,TRBJ2-1,TGTGCCACCAGTGATTTGGTAGTAGAAATTAGTGAGCAGTTCTTC,CATSDLVVEISEQFF